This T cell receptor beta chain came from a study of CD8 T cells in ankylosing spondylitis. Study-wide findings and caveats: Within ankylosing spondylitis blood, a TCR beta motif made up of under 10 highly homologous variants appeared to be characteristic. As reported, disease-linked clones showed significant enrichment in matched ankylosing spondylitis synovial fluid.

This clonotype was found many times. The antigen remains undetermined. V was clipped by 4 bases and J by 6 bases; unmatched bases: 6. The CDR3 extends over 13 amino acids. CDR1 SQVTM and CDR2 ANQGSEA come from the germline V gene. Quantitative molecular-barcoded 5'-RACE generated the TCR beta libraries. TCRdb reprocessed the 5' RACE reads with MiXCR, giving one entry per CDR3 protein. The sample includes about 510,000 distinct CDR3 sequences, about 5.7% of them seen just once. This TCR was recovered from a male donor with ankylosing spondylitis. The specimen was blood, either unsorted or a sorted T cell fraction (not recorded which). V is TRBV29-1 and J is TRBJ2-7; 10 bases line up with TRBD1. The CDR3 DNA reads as TGCAGCGTTGGGGAGACAGGGGGCGGCGAGCAGTACTTC. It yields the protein CSVGETGGGEQYF.